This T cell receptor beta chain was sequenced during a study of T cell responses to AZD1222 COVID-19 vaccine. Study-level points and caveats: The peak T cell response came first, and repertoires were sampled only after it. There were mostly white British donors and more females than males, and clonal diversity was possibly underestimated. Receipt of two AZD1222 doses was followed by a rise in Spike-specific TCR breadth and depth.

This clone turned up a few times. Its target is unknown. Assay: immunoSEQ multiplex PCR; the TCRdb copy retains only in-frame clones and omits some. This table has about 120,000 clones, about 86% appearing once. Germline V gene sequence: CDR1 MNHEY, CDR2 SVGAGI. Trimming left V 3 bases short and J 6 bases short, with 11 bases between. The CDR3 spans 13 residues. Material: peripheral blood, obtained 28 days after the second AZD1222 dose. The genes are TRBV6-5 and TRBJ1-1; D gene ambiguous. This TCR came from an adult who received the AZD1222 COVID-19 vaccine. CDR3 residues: CASSYPGESEAFF. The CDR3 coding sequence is TGTGCCAGCAGTTATCCGGGTGAGTCTGAAGCTTTCTTT.